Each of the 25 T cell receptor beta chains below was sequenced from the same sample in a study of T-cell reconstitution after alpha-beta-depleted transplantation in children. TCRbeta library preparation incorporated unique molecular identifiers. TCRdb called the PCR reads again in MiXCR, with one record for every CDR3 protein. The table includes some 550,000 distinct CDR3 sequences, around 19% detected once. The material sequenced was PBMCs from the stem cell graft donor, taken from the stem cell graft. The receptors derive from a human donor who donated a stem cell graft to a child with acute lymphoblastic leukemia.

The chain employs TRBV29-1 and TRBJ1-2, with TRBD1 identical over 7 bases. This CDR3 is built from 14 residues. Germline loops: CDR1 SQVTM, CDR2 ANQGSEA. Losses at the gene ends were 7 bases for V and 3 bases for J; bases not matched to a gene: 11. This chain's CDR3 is CSATPQGGDYGYTF. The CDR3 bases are TGCAGCGCGACCCCGCAGGGGGGAGACTATGGCTACACCTTC.

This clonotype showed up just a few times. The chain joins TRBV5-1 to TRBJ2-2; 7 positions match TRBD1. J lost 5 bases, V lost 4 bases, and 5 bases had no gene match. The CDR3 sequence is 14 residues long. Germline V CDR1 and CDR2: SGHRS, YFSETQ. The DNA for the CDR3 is TGCGCCAGCAGCGTCGGGACAGAAACCGGGGAGCTGTTTTTT. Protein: CASSVGTETGELFF. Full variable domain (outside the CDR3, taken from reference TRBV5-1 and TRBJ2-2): KAGVTQTPRYLIKTRGQQVTLSCSPISGHRSVSWYQQTPGQGLQFLFEYFSETQRNKGNFPGRFSGRQFSNSRSEMNVSTLELGDSALYLCASSVGTETGELFFGEGSRLTVL.

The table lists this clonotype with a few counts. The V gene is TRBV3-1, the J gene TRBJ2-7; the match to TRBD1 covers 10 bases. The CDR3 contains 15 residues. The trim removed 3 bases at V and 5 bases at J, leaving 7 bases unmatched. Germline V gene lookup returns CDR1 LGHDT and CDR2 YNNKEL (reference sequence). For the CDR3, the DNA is TGTGCCAGCAGCCACTATGACAGGGGGCGCGACGAGCAGTACTTC. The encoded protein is CASSHYDRGRDEQYF.

The CDR3 is CASSFPRLAGYNEQFF. The CDR3 region has the DNA TGTGCCAGCAGCTTTCCCCGACTAGCGGGATATAATGAGCAGTTCTTC. The chain employs TRBV11-2 and TRBJ2-1; 11 positions match TRBD2. V lost 3 bases and J lost 7; bases outside the gene matches: 8. The CDR3 has 16 amino acids. Germline values: CDR1 SGHAT, CDR2 FQNNGV.

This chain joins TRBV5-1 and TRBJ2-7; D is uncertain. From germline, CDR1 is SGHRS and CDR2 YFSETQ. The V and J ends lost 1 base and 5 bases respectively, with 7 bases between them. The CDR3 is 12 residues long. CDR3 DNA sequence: TGCGCCAGCAGCTTGACGACCGACGAGCAGTACTTC. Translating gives CASSLTTDEQYF.

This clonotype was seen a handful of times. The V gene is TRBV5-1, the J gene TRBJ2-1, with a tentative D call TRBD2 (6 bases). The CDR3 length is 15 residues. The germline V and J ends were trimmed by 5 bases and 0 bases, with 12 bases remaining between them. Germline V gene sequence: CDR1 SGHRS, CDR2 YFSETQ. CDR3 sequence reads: CASSLADNSYNEQFF. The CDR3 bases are TGCGCCAGCAGTTTAGCGGACAACTCCTACAATGAGCAGTTCTTC.

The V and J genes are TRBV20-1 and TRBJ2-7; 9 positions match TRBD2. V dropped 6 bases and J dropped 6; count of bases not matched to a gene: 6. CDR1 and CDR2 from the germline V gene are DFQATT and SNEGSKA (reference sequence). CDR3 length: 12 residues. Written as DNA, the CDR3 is TGCAGTGCCCCCGTTAGCGGGAGCGAGCAGTACTTC. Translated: CSAPVSGSEQYF.

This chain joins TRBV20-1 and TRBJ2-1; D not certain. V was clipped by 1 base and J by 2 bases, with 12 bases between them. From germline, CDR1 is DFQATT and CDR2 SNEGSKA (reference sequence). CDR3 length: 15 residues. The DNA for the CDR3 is TGCAGTGCTAGAGGGGGTCTAGATACCTACAATGAGCAGTTCTTC. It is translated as CSARGGLDTYNEQFF.

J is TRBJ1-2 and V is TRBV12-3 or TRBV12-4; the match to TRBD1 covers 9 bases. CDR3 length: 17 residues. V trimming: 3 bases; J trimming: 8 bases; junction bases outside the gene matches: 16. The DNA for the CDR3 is TGTGCCAGCAGTTTTTACCGGGACAGGGCGACAAGTAGAGGCTACACCTTC. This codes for CASSFYRDRATSRGYTF.

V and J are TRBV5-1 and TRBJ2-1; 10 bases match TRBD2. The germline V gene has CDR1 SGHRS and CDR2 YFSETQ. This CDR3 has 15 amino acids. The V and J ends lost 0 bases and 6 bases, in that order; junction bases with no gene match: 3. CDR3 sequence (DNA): TGCGCCAGCAGCTTGGCGTCTAGCGGGAGCAATGAGCAGTTCTTC. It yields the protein CASSLASSGSNEQFF. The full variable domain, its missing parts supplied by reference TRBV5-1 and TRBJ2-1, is KAGVTQTPRYLIKTRGQQVTLSCSPISGHRSVSWYQQTPGQGLQFLFEYFSETQRNKGNFPGRFSGRQFSNSRSEMNVSTLELGDSALYLCASSLASSGSNEQFFGPGTRLTVL.

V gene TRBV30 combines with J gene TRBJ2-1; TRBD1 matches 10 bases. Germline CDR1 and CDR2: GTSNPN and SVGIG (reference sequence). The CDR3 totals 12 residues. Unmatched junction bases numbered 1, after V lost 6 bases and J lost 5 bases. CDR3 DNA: TGTGCCTGCGGACAGGGGGACAATGAGCAGTTCTTC. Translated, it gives CACGQGDNEQFF.

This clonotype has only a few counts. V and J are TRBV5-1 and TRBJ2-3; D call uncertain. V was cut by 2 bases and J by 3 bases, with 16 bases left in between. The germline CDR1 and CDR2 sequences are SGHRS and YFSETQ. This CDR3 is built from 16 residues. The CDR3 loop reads CASSFFAEPGTDTQYF. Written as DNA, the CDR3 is TGCGCCAGCAGCTTCTTTGCGGAGCCCGGGACAGATACGCAGTATTTT. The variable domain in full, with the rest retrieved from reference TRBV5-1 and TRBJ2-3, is KAGVTQTPRYLIKTRGQQVTLSCSPISGHRSVSWYQQTPGQGLQFLFEYFSETQRNKGNFPGRFSGRQFSNSRSEMNVSTLELGDSALYLCASSFFAEPGTDTQYFGPGTRLTVL.

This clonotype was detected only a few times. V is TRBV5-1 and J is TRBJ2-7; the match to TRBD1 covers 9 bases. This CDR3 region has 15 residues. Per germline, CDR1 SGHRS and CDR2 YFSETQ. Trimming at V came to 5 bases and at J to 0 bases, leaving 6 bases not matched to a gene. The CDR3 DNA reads TGCGCCAGCAGATATAGGACAGGGGCCTCCTACGAGCAGTACTTC. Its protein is CASRYRTGASYEQYF. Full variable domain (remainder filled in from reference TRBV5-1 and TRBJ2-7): KAGVTQTPRYLIKTRGQQVTLSCSPISGHRSVSWYQQTPGQGLQFLFEYFSETQRNKGNFPGRFSGRQFSNSRSEMNVSTLELGDSALYLCASRYRTGASYEQYFGPGTRLTVT.

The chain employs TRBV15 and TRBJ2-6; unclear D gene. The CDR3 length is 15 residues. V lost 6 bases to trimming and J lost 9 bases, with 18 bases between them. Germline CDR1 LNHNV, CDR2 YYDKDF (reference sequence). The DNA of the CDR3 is TGTGCCACCAGGGAGACGGGCAGTAGAATCAACGTCCTGACTTTC. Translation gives CATRETGSRINVLTF.

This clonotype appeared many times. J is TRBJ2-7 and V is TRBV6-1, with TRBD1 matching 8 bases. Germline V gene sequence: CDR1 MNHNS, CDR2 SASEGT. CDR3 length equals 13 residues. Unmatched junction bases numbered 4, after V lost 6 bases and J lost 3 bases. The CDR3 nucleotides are TGTGCCAGCAGCCGACAGGGGAACTACGAGCAGTACTTC. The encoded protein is CASSRQGNYEQYF.

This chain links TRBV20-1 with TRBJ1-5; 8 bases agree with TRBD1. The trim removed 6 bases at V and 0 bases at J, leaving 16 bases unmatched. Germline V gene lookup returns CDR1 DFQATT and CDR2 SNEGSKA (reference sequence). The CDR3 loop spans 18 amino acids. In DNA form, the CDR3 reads TGCAGTGCCCGCAAAGGACAGGGCTCCCTAAATAGCAATCAGCCCCAGCATTTT. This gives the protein CSARKGQGSLNSNQPQHF.

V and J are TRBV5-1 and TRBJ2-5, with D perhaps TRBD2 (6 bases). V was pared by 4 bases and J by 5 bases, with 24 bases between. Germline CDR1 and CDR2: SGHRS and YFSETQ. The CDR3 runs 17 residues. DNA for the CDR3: TGCGCCAGCAGCCAGAGGATCGGGACTCCTCCCGAGGAGACCCAGTACTTC. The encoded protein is CASSQRIGTPPEETQYF.

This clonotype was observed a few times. DNA for the CDR3: TGTGCCAGCAGTTTATCAAGTTTTCACGGGAGCTCCTACAATGAGCAGTTCTTC. Protein sequence: CASSLSSFHGSSYNEQFF. This rearrangement joins TRBV27 to TRBJ2-1; perhaps TRBD2 as D (6 bases). Germline CDR1 and CDR2: MNHEY and SMNVEV (reference sequence). The CDR3 contains 18 residues. Trimming took off 0 bases at V and 0 bases at J, with 15 bases between the two ends.

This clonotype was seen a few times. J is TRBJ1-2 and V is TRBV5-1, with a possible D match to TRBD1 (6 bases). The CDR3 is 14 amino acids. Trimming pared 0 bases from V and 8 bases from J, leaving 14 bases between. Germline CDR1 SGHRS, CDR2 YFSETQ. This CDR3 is CASSLDRAPGGYTF. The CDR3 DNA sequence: TGCGCCAGCAGCTTGGACAGGGCCCCCGGGGGCTACACCTTC.

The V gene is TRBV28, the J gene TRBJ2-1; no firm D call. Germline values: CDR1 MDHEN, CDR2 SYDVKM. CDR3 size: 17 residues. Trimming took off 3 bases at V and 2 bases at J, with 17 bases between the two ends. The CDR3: CASSFGPRPPTYNEQFF. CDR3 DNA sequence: TGTGCCAGCAGTTTCGGCCCTAGGCCCCCCACCTACAATGAGCAGTTCTTC.

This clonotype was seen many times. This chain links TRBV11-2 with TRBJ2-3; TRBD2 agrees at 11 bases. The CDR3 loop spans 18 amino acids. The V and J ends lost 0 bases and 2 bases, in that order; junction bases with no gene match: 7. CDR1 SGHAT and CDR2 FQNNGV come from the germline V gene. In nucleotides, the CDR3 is TGTGCCAGCAGCTTAGATCCTACTAGCGGGGGAAACACAGATACGCAGTATTTT. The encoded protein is CASSLDPTSGGNTDTQYF. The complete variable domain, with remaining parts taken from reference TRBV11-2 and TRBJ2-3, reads EAGVAQSPRYKIIEKRQSVAFWCNPISGHATLYWYQQILGQGPKLLIQFQNNGVVDDSQLPKDRFSAERLKGVDSTLKIQPAKLEDSAVYLCASSLDPTSGGNTDTQYFGPGTRLTVL.

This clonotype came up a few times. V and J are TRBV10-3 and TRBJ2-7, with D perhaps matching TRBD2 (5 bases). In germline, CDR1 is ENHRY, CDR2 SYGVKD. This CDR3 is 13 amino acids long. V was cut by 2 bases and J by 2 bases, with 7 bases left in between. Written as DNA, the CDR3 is TGTGCCATCAGTGAGGAGGGAACCTACGAGCAGTACTTC. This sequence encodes CAISEEGTYEQYF.

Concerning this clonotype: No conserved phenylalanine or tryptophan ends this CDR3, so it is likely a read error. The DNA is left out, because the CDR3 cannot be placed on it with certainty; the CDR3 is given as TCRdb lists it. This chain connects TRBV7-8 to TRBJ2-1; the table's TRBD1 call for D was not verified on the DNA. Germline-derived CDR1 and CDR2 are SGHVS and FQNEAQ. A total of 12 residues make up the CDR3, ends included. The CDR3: CASSRGQGELAL.

The CDR3 sequence: CSARILGAANYGYTF. The CDR3 nucleotides are TGCAGTGCTAGAATTCTAGGGGCAGCTAACTATGGCTACACCTTC. V usage is TRBV20-1 and J usage is TRBJ1-2; D is perhaps TRBD1 (5 bases). CDR1 and CDR2 (germline): DFQATT, SNEGSKA (reference sequence). The CDR3 loop spans 15 amino acids. V was clipped by 2 bases and J by 0 bases, with 13 bases between them.

The CDR3 is CASSYTESELGGEKLFF. CDR3 nucleotide sequence: TGTGCCAGCAGTTACACCGAATCAGAATTAGGGGGTGAAAAACTGTTTTTT. The chain has TRBV6-5 and TRBJ1-4; a weak D match, TRBD1 (6 bases). There are 17 residues in the CDR3. The V gene's germline CDR1 is MNHEY and CDR2 SVGAGI. Trimming pared 2 bases from V and 7 bases from J, leaving 20 bases between.